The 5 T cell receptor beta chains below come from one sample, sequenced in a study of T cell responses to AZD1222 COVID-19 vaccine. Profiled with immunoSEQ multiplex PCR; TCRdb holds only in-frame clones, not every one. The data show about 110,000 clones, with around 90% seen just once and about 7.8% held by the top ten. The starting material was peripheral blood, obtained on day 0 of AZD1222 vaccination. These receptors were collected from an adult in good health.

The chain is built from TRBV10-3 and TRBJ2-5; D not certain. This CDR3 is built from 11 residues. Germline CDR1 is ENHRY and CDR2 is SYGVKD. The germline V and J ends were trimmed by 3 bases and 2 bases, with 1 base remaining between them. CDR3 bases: TGTGCCATCAGTGAACAAGAGACCCAGTACTTC. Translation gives CAISEQETQYF.

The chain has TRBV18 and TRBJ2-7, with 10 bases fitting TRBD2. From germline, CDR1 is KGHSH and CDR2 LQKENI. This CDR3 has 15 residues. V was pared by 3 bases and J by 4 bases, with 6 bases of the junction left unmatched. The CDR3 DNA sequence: TGTGCCAGCTCACCTCCGGGACTAGCGAGGTACGAGCAGTACTTC. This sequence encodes CASSPPGLARYEQYF.

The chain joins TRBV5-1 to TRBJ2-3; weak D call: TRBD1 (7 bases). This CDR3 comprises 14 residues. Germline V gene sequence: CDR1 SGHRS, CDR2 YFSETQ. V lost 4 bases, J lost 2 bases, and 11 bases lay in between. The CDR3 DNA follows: TGCGCCAGCAGCCAGGGGGAGGACACAGATACGCAGTATTTT. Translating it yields CASSQGEDTDTQYF.

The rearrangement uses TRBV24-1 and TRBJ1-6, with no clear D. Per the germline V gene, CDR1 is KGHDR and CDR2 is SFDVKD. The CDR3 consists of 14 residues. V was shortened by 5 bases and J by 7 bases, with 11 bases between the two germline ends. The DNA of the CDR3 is TGTGCCACCAGTGCCCGGGCCCCAAATTCACCCCTCCACTTT. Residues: CATSARAPNSPLHF.

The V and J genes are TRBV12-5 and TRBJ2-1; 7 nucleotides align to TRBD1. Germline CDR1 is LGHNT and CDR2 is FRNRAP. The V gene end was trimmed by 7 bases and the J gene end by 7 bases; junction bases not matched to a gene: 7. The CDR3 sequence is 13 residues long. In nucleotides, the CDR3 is TGTGCTAGTGCCTTGACAGGGTTGAATGAGCAGTTCTTC. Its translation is CASALTGLNEQFF.